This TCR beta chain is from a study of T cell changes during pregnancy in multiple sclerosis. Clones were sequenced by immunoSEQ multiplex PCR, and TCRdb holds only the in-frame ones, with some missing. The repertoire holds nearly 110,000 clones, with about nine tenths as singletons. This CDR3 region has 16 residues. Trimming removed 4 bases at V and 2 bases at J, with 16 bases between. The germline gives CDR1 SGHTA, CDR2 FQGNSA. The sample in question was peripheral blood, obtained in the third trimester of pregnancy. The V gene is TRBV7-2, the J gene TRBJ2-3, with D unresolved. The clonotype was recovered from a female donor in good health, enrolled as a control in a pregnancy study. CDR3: CASSYGYADSTDTQYF. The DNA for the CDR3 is TGTGCCAGCAGCTACGGATACGCAGACTCCACAGATACGCAGTATTTT. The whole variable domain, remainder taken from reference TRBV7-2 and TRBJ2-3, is GAGVSQSPSNKVTEKGKDVELRCDPISGHTALYWYRQSLGQGLEFLIYFQGNSAPDKSGLPSDRFSAERTGGSVSTLTIQRTQQEDSAVYLCASSYGYADSTDTQYFGPGTRLTVL.